Presented here are 27 T cell receptor beta chains from one specimen sequenced in a study of T cells in Graves' hyperthyroidism and ophthalmopathy. Using RNA transcripts as the source, TCR beta CDR3 regions were amplified. The TCR CDR3 first-round RT-PCR relied on the HTBI primer set. Each CDR3 protein gets one entry after TCRdb re-called the multiplex PCR reads with MiXCR. Of about 210,000 distinct CDR3 sequences in the sample, 15% to 20% are singletons; the top ten hold approximately 50%. The sequenced material came from blood. These TCRs come from a man aged 50 to 60 with Graves' hyperthyroidism.

The rearrangement links TRBV3-1 to TRBJ2-7, with 7 bases fitting TRBD2. Looked up from germline, CDR1 is LGHDT and CDR2 is YNNKEL (reference sequence). The J segment lost 3 bases and the V segment lost 4 bases, leaving 3 bases of the junction unmatched. This CDR3 is 13 amino acids long. CDR3 amino acids: CASSPWTSYEQYF. In DNA form, the CDR3 reads TGTGCCAGCAGCCCTTGGACTAGCTACGAGCAGTACTTC.

This clonotype has more than one count but fewer than ten. The chain joins TRBV7-8 to TRBJ2-7, with TRBD2 identical over 7 bases. The CDR3 length is 15 residues. CDR1 SGHVS and CDR2 FQNEAQ come from the germline V gene. V shed 5 bases, J shed 4 bases, and the junction held 11 bases outside the gene matches. The CDR3 DNA sequence: TGTGCCAGCAGCCACCCTTTGCGCGGGAGATACGAGCAGTACTTC. Translated: CASSHPLRGRYEQYF.

This clonotype was recorded many times. The CDR3 loop is CASRTGLFGTQYF. CDR3 sequence (DNA): TGTGCCAGCAGGACGGGACTATTTGGGACCCAGTACTTC. V gene TRBV11-3 combines with J gene TRBJ2-5, with 7 bases that match TRBD2. The CDR3 length is 13 residues. V lost 6 bases and J lost 7; bases outside the gene matches: 8. Germline CDR1 is SGHNT and CDR2 is YENEEA.

The table lists this clonotype with many counts. Sequence at one end of the junction differs from germline and may be a read error. The chain recombines TRBV12-5 with TRBJ1-5, with a weak D call TRBD1 (6 bases). Per germline, CDR1 LGHNT and CDR2 FRNRAP. The CDR3 extends over 15 amino acids. The CDR3 bases are TGTGCTAGTGGTTTGGCGGGGGCGAGCAATCAGCCCCAACATTTT. It translates to CASGLAGASNQPQHF.

This clonotype showed up many times. The J gene is TRBJ2-7, the V gene TRBV19; D tentatively reads TRBD1 or TRBD2 (5 bases each). CDR1 is LNHDA, CDR2 SQIVND, per germline (reference sequence). Trimming stripped 6 bases from V and 1 base from J, with 16 bases between. The CDR3 sequence is 15 residues long. The CDR3 nucleotides are TGTGCCAGTAGGACCCGGGACGGGGCTTCCTACGAGCAGTACTTC. This codes for CASRTRDGASYEQYF.

CDR3 residues: CASSKRGSGSYEQYF. DNA for the CDR3: TGTGCCAGCAGTAAAAGGGGTAGCGGGAGCTACGAGCAGTACTTC. The rearrangement joins TRBV6-2 or TRBV6-3 to TRBJ2-7; 9 nucleotides agree with TRBD2. The ends lost 5 bases at V and 3 bases at J; junction bases unmatched: 8. Per the germline V gene, CDR1 is MNHEY and CDR2 is SVGEGT. CDR3 length: 15 residues.

This clonotype was seen at least ten times. Written as DNA, the CDR3 is TGTGCCAGCAGCCCGGGGGGCACCGGGAATAATGAAAAACTGTTTTTT. This gives the protein CASSPGGTGNNEKLFF. The chain is built from TRBV7-8 and TRBJ1-4; the D gene is possibly TRBD1 (6 bases). V gave up 5 bases and J gave up 4 bases, with 17 bases separating them. The germline V gene encodes CDR1 SGHVS and CDR2 FQNEAQ. This CDR3 region has 16 residues.

The chain combines TRBV5-1 with TRBJ2-5; D not resolved. The length of the CDR3 is 13 residues. Trimming took off 2 bases at V and 5 bases at J, with 10 bases between the two ends. Germline loops: CDR1 SGHRS, CDR2 YFSETQ. The CDR3 DNA sequence: TGCGCCAGCAGCTTAGGTTCGTATGAGACCCAGTACTTC. It encodes CASSLGSYETQYF. Filled out from reference TRBV5-1 and TRBJ2-5, the complete variable domain reads KAGVTQTPRYLIKTRGQQVTLSCSPISGHRSVSWYQQTPGQGLQFLFEYFSETQRNKGNFPGRFSGRQFSNSRSEMNVSTLELGDSALYLCASSLGSYETQYFGPGTRLLVL.

This clonotype was seen ten or more times. This sequence joins TRBV18 and TRBJ2-7, with 10 nucleotides matching TRBD2. CDR1 is KGHSH and CDR2 is LQKENI in the germline V gene. V dropped 3 bases and J dropped 3; count of bases not matched to a gene: 5. The CDR3 covers 15 residues. The CDR3 is CASSPGLAENYEQYF. CDR3 nucleotides: TGTGCCAGCTCACCCGGACTAGCGGAAAACTACGAGCAGTACTTC.

This clonotype was found many times. The V call is TRBV7-8, the J call TRBJ2-5, with D tentatively TRBD1 (6 bases). Trimming left V 3 bases short and J 5 bases short, with 16 bases between. CDR1 and CDR2 from the germline V gene are SGHVS and FQNEAQ. This CDR3 comprises 15 residues. Here the CDR3 reads CASSLRTASAETQYF. CDR3 in DNA: TGTGCCAGCAGCTTGCGGACAGCCTCGGCGGAGACCCAGTACTTC.

This clonotype was seen many times. V usage is TRBV28 and J usage is TRBJ2-1; 13 bases match TRBD2. The germline gives CDR1 MDHEN, CDR2 SYDVKM. The V and J ends lost 6 bases and 4 bases, in that order; junction bases with no gene match: 6. This CDR3 spans 16 amino acids. The DNA for the CDR3 is TGTGCCAGCAGGAGCAGACTAGCGGGGGGATACAATGAGCAGTTCTTC. This translates into CASRSRLAGGYNEQFF.

This clonotype is a singleton in its sample. The chain employs TRBV19 and TRBJ2-3, with D perhaps assigned TRBD1 or TRBD2 (5 bases each). V lost 8 bases and J 2 bases, leaving 11 bases between the germline ends. CDR1 is LNHDA and CDR2 is SQIVND in the germline V gene (reference sequence). The CDR3 is 13 residues long. The CDR3 is CASGRDDTDTQYF. CDR3 DNA: TGTGCCAGTGGCCGGGACGACACAGATACGCAGTATTTT.

Concerning this clonotype itself: A much more abundant neighbour one base away suggests this may be a read error. CDR3 region: CASSYASAQATQYF. The CDR3 nucleotides are TGTGCCAGCAGTTATGCTAGCGCCCAAGCGACCCAGTACTTC. This rearrangement joins TRBV6-5 to TRBJ2-5; a weak D match, TRBD2 (6 bases). The CDR3 contains 14 residues. Germline V gives CDR1 MNHEY, CDR2 SVGAGI.

This clonotype has ten or more counts. The chain employs TRBV20-1 and TRBJ2-5, with 7 bases lining up with TRBD1. Germline trimming cut 6 bases from V and 5 bases from J; bases unmatched to any gene: 6. This CDR3 spans 12 amino acids. Looked up from germline, CDR1 is DFQATT and CDR2 is SNEGSKA (reference sequence). The DNA of the CDR3 is TGCAGTGCGGGCAGGGGGACGGAGACCCAGTACTTC. This codes for CSAGRGTETQYF.

The V gene is TRBV20-1, the J gene TRBJ2-1; 9 positions match TRBD1. The DNA end is more similar to TRBJ2-7, so the J call may be wrong. Germline assignment: CDR1 DFQATT and CDR2 SNEGSKA (reference sequence). The CDR3 runs to 13 residues. The CDR3, as DNA: TGCAGTGCTCTGCCGGGACAGGGTAATGAGCAGTACTTC. This gives the protein CSALPGQGNEQYF.

This clonotype has a handful of counts. The chain employs TRBV3-1 and TRBJ1-2; D unresolved. This CDR3 region has 15 residues. V shed 7 bases and J shed 0 bases, with 15 bases lying between them. Germline V lookup: CDR1 LGHDT, CDR2 YNNKEL (reference sequence). CDR3 coding DNA: TGTGCCAGCACCTCTCCAGGCAAGACTAACTATGGCTACACCTTC. This sequence encodes CASTSPGKTNYGYTF.

About this clonotype itself: The conserved closing phenylalanine or tryptophan is absent in this CDR3, likely reflecting a read error. The V gene is TRBV28, the J gene TRBJ2-7; possibly TRBD2 for D (5 bases). CDR1 MDHEN and CDR2 SYDVKM come from the germline V gene. Between the trimmed V and J ends, which lost 3 bases and 5 bases, there was a span of 8 bases. CDR3 length: 12 amino acids. In DNA, the CDR3 is TGTGCCAGCAGTTTGTCGAGGGACGAGCAGTACCTC. It is translated as CASSLSRDEQYL.

This clonotype has a count of ten or more. The V and J genes are TRBV13 and TRBJ2-7, with a possible D match to TRBD2 (6 bases). This CDR3 is built from 13 residues. V lost 5 bases to trimming and J lost 1 base, with 9 bases between them. Germline values: CDR1 PRHDT, CDR2 FYEKMQ (reference sequence). The CDR3 loop reads CASSGRSSYEQYF. DNA for the CDR3: TGTGCCAGCAGCGGGAGGTCTTCCTACGAGCAGTACTTC.

This chain uses TRBV7-2 with TRBJ1-3; D not resolved. The ends were cut back, 1 base at V and 1 base at J, with 8 bases in the middle. This CDR3 is 15 amino acids long. Germline CDR1 reads SGHTA; CDR2 reads FQGNSA. DNA of the CDR3: TGTGCCAGCAGCTTAGAGGGCGGATCTGGAAACACCATATATTTT. This translates into CASSLEGGSGNTIYF.

The gene calls are TRBV6-1 and TRBJ1-1; D gene ambiguous. The germline gives CDR1 MNHNS, CDR2 SASEGT. Trimming left V 3 bases short and J 5 bases short, with 4 bases between. This CDR3 spans 11 amino acids. Written as DNA, the CDR3 is TGTGCCAGCAGTGACGGTACTGAAGCTTTCTTT. Translated: CASSDGTEAFF.

The chain carries TRBV2 and TRBJ1-3; D is ambiguous. V was cut by 10 bases and J by 0 bases, with 16 bases left in between. Germline V gives CDR1 SNHLY, CDR2 FYNNEI. This CDR3 comprises 15 residues. In nucleotides, the CDR3 is TGTGCCACCCAGGTGCAGTCACACTCTGGAAACACCATATATTTT. Its protein product is CATQVQSHSGNTIYF.

This clonotype was counted a few times. The rearrangement joins TRBV15 to TRBJ2-2; tentatively, D is TRBD1 (6 bases). Germline CDR1 is LNHNV and CDR2 is YYDKDF (reference sequence). There are 16 residues in the CDR3. The V end lost 0 bases, the J end lost 1 base, and 9 bases lay between the germline ends. The CDR3 bases are TGTGCCACCAGCAGAGATCCAGGGGTGAACACCGGGGAGCTGTTTTTT. Its translation: CATSRDPGVNTGELFF.

Turning to this clonotype: This may stem from a read error, because a much larger clone lies one nucleotide away. The CDR3 ends on some other residue instead of the conserved phenylalanine or tryptophan, so this is likely a read error. This CDR3 is CASSYYRGNTEAFL. CDR3 bases: TGTGCCAGCAGTTACTATCGGGGGAACACTGAAGCTTTCCTT. The rearrangement links TRBV6-5 to TRBJ1-1; the D is unclear. Trimming took 1 base from V and 1 from J, leaving 7 bases between them. Germline V CDR1 and CDR2: MNHEY, SVGAGI. The CDR3 sequence is 14 residues long.

V gene TRBV5-1 combines with J gene TRBJ2-5; D may match TRBD1 or TRBD2 (7 bases each). Germline lookup yields CDR1 SGHRS and CDR2 YFSETQ. The CDR3 is made up of 13 amino acids. V was clipped by 4 bases and J by 4 bases, with 11 bases between them. This CDR3 reads CASSGEGAETQYF. The CDR3 bases are TGCGCCAGCAGCGGGGAGGGGGCAGAGACCCAGTACTTC.

This clonotype has just a few counts. The CDR3 region is CASSPPISGANVLTF. The CDR3 DNA is TGTGCCAGCTCACCACCCATCTCTGGGGCCAACGTCCTGACTTTC. The chain recombines TRBV18 with TRBJ2-6, with unresolved D. Germline-derived CDR1 and CDR2 are KGHSH and LQKENI. This CDR3 comprises 15 residues. V was pared by 0 bases and J by 0 bases, with 3 bases between. The entire variable domain, with the rest obtained from reference TRBV18 and TRBJ2-6, is as follows: NAGVMQNPRHLVRRRGQEARLRCSPMKGHSHVYWYRQLPEEGLKFMVYLQKENIIDESGMPKERFSAEFPKEGPSILRIQQVVRGDSAAYFCASSPPISGANVLTFGAGSRLTVL.

There are many counts of this clonotype. The chain is built from TRBV11-2 and TRBJ2-5; no definite D call. Trimming took 0 bases from V and 2 from J, leaving 22 bases between them. The V gene's germline CDR1 is SGHAT and CDR2 FQNNGV. The CDR3 is made up of 19 amino acids. The CDR3 sequence is CASSLDFLVSGRQQETQYF. The CDR3 DNA is TGTGCCAGCAGCTTAGATTTTTTAGTTTCCGGGCGGCAACAAGAGACCCAGTACTTC. Using reference TRBV11-2 and TRBJ2-5 for the parts outside the CDR3, the full variable domain is EAGVAQSPRYKIIEKRQSVAFWCNPISGHATLYWYQQILGQGPKLLIQFQNNGVVDDSQLPKDRFSAERLKGVDSTLKIQPAKLEDSAVYLCASSLDFLVSGRQQETQYFGPGTRLLVL.

This clonotype was observed a handful of times. The chain carries TRBV4-2 and TRBJ2-2; 12 nucleotides align to TRBD2. V lost 2 bases and J lost 3; bases outside the gene matches: 1. The V gene's germline CDR1 is LGHNA and CDR2 YNFKEQ. This CDR3 region has 16 residues. The CDR3 sequence is CASSQPSGRDTGELFF. Here the CDR3 DNA reads TGTGCCAGCAGCCAACCTAGCGGGAGGGACACCGGGGAGCTGTTTTTT.